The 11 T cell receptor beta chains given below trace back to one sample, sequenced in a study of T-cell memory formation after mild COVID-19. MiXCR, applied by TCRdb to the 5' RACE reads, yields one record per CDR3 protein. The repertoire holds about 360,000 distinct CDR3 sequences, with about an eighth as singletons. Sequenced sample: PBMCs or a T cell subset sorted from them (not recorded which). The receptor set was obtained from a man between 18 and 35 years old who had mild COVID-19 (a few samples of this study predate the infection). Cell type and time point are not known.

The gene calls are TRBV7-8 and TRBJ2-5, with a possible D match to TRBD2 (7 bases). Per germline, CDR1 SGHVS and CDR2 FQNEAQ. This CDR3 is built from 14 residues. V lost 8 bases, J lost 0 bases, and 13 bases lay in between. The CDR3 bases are TGTGCCAGCGAAAGGGGGGGGTACCAAGAGACCCAGTACTTC. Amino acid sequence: CASERGGYQETQYF.

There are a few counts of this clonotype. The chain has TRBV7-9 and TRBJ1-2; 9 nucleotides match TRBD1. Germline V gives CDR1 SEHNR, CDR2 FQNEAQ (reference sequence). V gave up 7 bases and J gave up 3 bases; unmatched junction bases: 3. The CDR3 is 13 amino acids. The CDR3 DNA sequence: TGTGCCAGCAACCGACAGGGGGACTATGGCTACACCTTC. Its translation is CASNRQGDYGYTF.

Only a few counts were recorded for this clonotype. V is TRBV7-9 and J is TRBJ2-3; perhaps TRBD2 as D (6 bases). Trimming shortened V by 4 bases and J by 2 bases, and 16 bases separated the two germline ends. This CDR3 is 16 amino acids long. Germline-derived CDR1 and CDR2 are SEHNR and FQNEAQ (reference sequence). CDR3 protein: CASSSSLGGYTDTQYF. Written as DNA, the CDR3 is TGTGCCAGCAGCTCCTCCCTGGGGGGATACACAGATACGCAGTATTTT.

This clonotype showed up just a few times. CDR3 loop: CASSRTSGGAGETQYF. The CDR3 DNA follows: TGTGCCAGCAGCAGGACTAGCGGGGGGGCCGGGGAGACCCAGTACTTC. The V gene is TRBV3-1, the J gene TRBJ2-5, with TRBD2 matching 15 bases. V dropped 5 bases and J dropped 5; count of bases not matched to a gene: 6. The V gene's germline CDR1 is LGHDT and CDR2 YNNKEL (reference sequence). This CDR3 region has 16 residues.

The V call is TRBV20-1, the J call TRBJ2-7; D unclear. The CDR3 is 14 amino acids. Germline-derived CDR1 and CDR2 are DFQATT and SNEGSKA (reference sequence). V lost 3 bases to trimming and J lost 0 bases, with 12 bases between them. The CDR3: CSARSQLSSYEQYV. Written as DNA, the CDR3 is TGCAGTGCTAGGTCCCAGTTGAGCTCCTACGAGCAGTACGTC.

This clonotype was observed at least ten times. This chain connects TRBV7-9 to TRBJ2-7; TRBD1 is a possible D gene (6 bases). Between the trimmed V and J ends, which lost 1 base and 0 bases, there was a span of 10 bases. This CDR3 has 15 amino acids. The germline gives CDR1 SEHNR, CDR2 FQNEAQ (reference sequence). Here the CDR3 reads CASSLVGDTSYEQYF. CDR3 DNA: TGTGCCAGCAGCTTAGTGGGGGACACCTCCTACGAGCAGTACTTC.

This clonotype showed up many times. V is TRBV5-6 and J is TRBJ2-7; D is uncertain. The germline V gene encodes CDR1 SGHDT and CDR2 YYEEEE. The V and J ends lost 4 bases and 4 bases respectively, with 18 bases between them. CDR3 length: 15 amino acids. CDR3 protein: CASSATGRIEYEQYV. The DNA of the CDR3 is TGTGCCAGCAGCGCCACTGGACGGATCGAATACGAGCAGTACGTC.

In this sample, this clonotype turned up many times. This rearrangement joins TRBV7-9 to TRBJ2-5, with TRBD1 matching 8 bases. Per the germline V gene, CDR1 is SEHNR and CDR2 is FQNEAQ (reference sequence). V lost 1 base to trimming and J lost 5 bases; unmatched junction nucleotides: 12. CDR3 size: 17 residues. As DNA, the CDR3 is TGTGCCAGCAGCTTAGAGGCAGGGGGCGTTTGGAGGGAGACCCAGTACTTC. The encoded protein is CASSLEAGGVWRETQYF.

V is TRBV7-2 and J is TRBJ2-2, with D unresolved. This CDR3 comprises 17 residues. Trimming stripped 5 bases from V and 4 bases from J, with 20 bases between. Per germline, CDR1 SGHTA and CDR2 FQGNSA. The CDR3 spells CASSTRPRFAGTGELFF. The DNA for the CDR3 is TGTGCCAGCAGCACGCGTCCAAGGTTTGCAGGCACCGGGGAGCTGTTTTTT.

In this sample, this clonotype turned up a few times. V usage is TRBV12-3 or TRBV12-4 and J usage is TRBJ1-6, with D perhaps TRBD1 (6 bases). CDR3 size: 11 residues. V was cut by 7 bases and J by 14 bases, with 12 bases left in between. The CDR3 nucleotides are TGTGCCAGCACCAAGGACAGAACCCTCCACTTT. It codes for CASTKDRTLHF.

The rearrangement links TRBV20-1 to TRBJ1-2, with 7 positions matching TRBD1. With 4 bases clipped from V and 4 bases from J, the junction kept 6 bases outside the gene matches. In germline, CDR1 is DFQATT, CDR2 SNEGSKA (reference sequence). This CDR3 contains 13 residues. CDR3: CSANSRGAYGYTF. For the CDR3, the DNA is TGCAGTGCTAACAGCAGGGGGGCCTATGGCTACACCTTC.